This T cell receptor (beta chain) originates from a study of T-cell memory formation after mild COVID-19. The V gene's germline CDR1 is MNHEY and CDR2 SVGEGT. The CDR3 spans 15 residues. V dropped 5 bases and J dropped 2 bases, with 15 bases sitting between them. This clonotype was detected only a few times. TCRdb re-analysed the 5' RACE reads in MiXCR, keeping a single row per CDR3 protein. The table lists under 450,000 distinct CDR3 sequences, 13% to 15% of them singletons. The material sequenced was PBMCs or a T cell subset sorted from them (not recorded which). The receptor comes from a man aged 18-30 years who had mild COVID-19 (a few samples of this study predate the infection). Cell type and time point are not known. The chain employs TRBV6-2 or TRBV6-3 and TRBJ2-5, with D possibly matching TRBD2 (6 bases). The CDR3 bases are TGTGCCAGCAGTCCCCAAAGGCGGGGACAAGAGACCCAGTACTTC. Translating gives CASSPQRRGQETQYF.